The T cell receptor (beta chain) described here comes from a study of OX40 agonist ivuxolimab in advanced cancers. A note on the overall study: Ivuxolimab, which targeted the costimulatory receptor OX40 (CD134), was an agonistic, fully human IgG2 monoclonal antibody. Intravenous ivuxolimab was administered to patients every 2 weeks at six dose levels: 0.01, 0.1, 0.3, 1.5, 3 and 10 mg/kg. In the dose-escalation cohort, more than 75% of patients were male, and the mean age was around 60 years, with a range of about 20 to 79. Among the 52 dose-escalation patients, around 20 had hepatocellular carcinoma, roughly 15 melanoma, 9 renal cell carcinoma and 9 head and neck cancer. Peripheral TCRbeta sequencing aimed to test whether ivuxolimab altered TCR sequence diversity and caused clonal T-cell expansion. Patients were allowed to have had prior anti-PD-1, anti-PD-L1 or anti-CTLA-4 therapy, and approximately 40% of the dose-escalation patients had previously received checkpoint inhibitors. Partial responses were achieved by three dose-escalation patients, of whom one had hepatocellular carcinoma and two had cutaneous melanoma. The paper reports the monotherapy dose-escalation portion (N of about 54 patients) of the phase I ivuxolimab trial. What the authors observed across the whole study: At doses from 0.1 to 3.0 mg/kg, clonal expansion was seen in both CD4+ and CD8+ blood T cells between baseline and week 6. Low levels of normalized T-cell clonal expansion were also seen in some patients who did not respond. After ivuxolimab, expanded clones were on average more numerous among CD8+ T cells than among CD4+ T cells. Antigen specificity was not determined for the clonally expanded peripheral T cells. In the 0.1-3.0 mg/kg groups, partial responders were among the patients with the lowest normalized peripheral clonal expansion, particularly in CD8+ T cells.

The trial excluded patients who had a history of autoimmune disease or were on systemic immunosuppression. In every dose cohort, peripheral blood was drawn for TCR sequencing at baseline, cycle 4 day 1, and cycle 7 day 1. The samples were taken from a phase I, first-in-human, multicenter, open-label dose-escalation trial of ivuxolimab. Adults with locally advanced or metastatic head and neck squamous cell, hepatocellular, melanoma or renal cell carcinoma were enrolled in the trial. Before TCR sequencing, CD4+ T cells and CD8+ T cells from peripheral blood were sorted into separate populations. Points on this clone: The specificity of this receptor is unknown. Base qualities were left out, and no much larger clone turns up one base away.

Genomic DNA was extracted from sorted cells for sequencing of the TCRbeta CDR3 region. TCRbeta CDR3 regions were sequenced using the immunoSEQ Assay. TCRdb carries this immuneACCESS record with in-frame sequences only. Its versions omit some clonotypes, under half of them owing to an unresolved V gene in the studies checked, with the rest unexplained. Across this sample there are roughly 70,000 clones, with about 85% seen only once. About 0.76% of the sample comes from the top ten. This TCR was recovered from an adult with an advanced solid tumor such as melanoma, head and neck, liver or kidney cancer. The material was CD4+ or CD8+ T cells sorted from blood, obtained in a trial of the OX40 agonist ivuxolimab.

CDR3 region: CASSYSRESNQPQHF. The nucleotide sequence reads TGTGCCAGCAGTTACTCGAGGGAAAGCAATCAGCCCCAGCATTTT. The chain uses TRBV6-6 and TRBJ1-5, with the D segment identity uncertain. The trim is 0 bases for V and 1 base for J, with a gap of 7 bases between the germline ends. The germline V gene (reference sequence) supplies CDR1 MNHNY and CDR2 SVGAGI. From the cysteine through the phenylalanine, the CDR3 covers 15 amino acids. CDR3 DNA is the only sequence kept; it has 45 bases, read in frame from the first base.